The clone carrying this T cell receptor (beta chain) was detected only a few times. Its specificity is unknown. This entry comes from a study of beta chain features in type 1 diabetes. Study results and limitations: TCRB CDR3s were moderately but significantly shorter in Type 1 diabetes patients in all four CD4+ subsets.

The study reverse transcribed the entire isolated RNA, so it sequenced expressed TCRB transcripts. Measured with immunoSEQ multiplex PCR; TCRdb has only the in-frame clones, and not every one. Counted here are almost 350,000 clones, roughly 9% occurring once; the ten biggest clones make up less than 1.2%. J lost 6 bases, V lost 0 bases, and 5 bases had no gene match. The length of the CDR3 is 17 residues. The germline V gene encodes CDR1 SGDLS and CDR2 YYNGEE. Cells sorted by CD45RO/CCR7/CD25/CD127/CD95/CD27 comprised CD4+ naive, central memory, regulatory and stem cell-like memory cells. Sequencing was carried out using central memory CD4+ T cells from blood. The chain combines TRBV9 with TRBJ2-3; 15 positions agree with TRBD2. The TCR comes from a man aged 25 to 40 with type 1 diabetes. The CDR3: CASSVARTSGGADTQYF. The CDR3 DNA sequence: TGTGCCAGCAGCGTAGCTCGGACTAGCGGGGGGGCGGATACGCAGTATTTT.